The clone carrying this TCR beta chain was recorded only once. Here immunoSEQ multiplex PCR was the method, and the copy in TCRdb shows in-frame clones only, minus some. In the table there are roughly 47,000 clones, 94% of which are singletons. This sample is part of a study of T cell changes during pregnancy in multiple sclerosis. Trimming shortened V by 4 bases and J by 5 bases, and 12 bases separated the two germline ends. CDR3 length: 14 residues. Per the germline V gene, CDR1 is LGHNA and CDR2 is YNFKEQ. Source: CD8+ T cells from peripheral blood mononuclear cells, taken before pregnancy. The chain combines TRBV4-2 with TRBJ2-1, with TRBD2 as a possible D gene (5 bases). The source is a female donor with multiple sclerosis, enrolled in a pregnancy study. The CDR3 is CASSPPGLHNEQFF. For the CDR3, the DNA is TGTGCCAGCAGCCCCCCCGGACTCCACAATGAGCAGTTCTTC.